Each of the 17 T cell receptor beta chains below was sequenced from the same sample in a study of T cell changes during pregnancy in multiple sclerosis (dated by TCRdb to 2018 to 2020). The library was obtained by the immunoSEQ multiplex PCR assay. The clones in this table, taken by TCRdb from immuneACCESS, are in-frame only. Not every clone is retained; where verified, under half of the shortfall comes from an unresolved V gene, and the cause of the rest is unknown. The sample table records tens of thousands of clones; just under 95% of these occur just once. The top ten hold roughly 4% of the sample. The sequenced sample was CD8+ T cells from peripheral blood mononuclear cells, obtained after pregnancy. These receptors all come from a female donor with multiple sclerosis, enrolled in a pregnancy study.

The rearrangement uses TRBV29-1 and TRBJ2-7, with D hard to call. There are 12 residues in the CDR3. Trimming took 4 bases from V and 0 from J, leaving 7 bases between them. The V gene's germline CDR1 is SQVTM and CDR2 ANQGSEA. CDR3 amino acids: CSVGWSSYEQYF. CDR3 DNA sequence: TGCAGCGTTGGGTGGAGCTCCTACGAGCAGTACTTC.

The CDR3 nucleotides are TGTGCCAGCAGCCCCCCGGAGGTCTATGGCTACACCTTC. Protein product: CASSPPEVYGYTF. The chain has TRBV4-2 and TRBJ1-2; unclear D gene. Looked up from germline, CDR1 is LGHNA and CDR2 is YNFKEQ. The CDR3 has 13 residues. V was trimmed by 4 bases and J by 4 bases, leaving 10 bases between them.

This clone was detected only a few times. V gene TRBV7-9 combines with J gene TRBJ1-4, with unresolved D. Looked up from germline, CDR1 is SEHNR and CDR2 is FQNEAQ (reference sequence). Trimming removed 1 base from V and 6 bases from J, with 12 bases in between. CDR3 size: 15 residues. CDR3 protein: CASSLVARGDEKLFF. For the CDR3, the DNA is TGTGCCAGCAGCTTAGTGGCCCGGGGTGATGAAAAACTGTTTTTT. Based on the CDR3 plus reference TRBV7-9 and TRBJ1-4, the full variable domain is DTGVSQNPRHKITKRGQNVTFRCDPISEHNRLYWYRQTLGQGPEFLTYFQNEAQLEKSRLLSDRFSAERPKGSFSTLEIQRTEQGDSAMYLCASSLVARGDEKLFFGSGTQLSVL.

The chain is built from TRBV9 and TRBJ2-1; TRBD2 matches 8 bases. V lost 3 bases to trimming and J lost 9 bases; unmatched junction nucleotides: 8. CDR3 length equals 14 residues. Per germline, CDR1 SGDLS and CDR2 YYNGEE. CDR3 bases: TGTGCCAGCAGCGGAGGGACTAGTTTTTCTGAGCAGTTCTTC. Translation: CASSGGTSFSEQFF. Together with reference TRBV9 and TRBJ2-1, the CDR3 gives the full variable domain: DSGVTQTPKHLITATGQRVTLRCSPRSGDLSVYWYQQSLDQGLQFLIQYYNGEERAKGNILERFSAQQFPDLHSELNLSSLELGDSALYFCASSGGTSFSEQFFGPGTRLTVL.

This chain connects TRBV6-5 to TRBJ1-6, with TRBD1 matching over 8 bases. The CDR3 sequence is 14 residues long. Trimming at V came to 4 bases and at J to 8 bases, leaving 4 bases not matched to a gene. Per the germline V gene, CDR1 is MNHEY and CDR2 is SVGAGI. This CDR3 reads CASSSTGEYSPLHF. The DNA of the CDR3 is TGTGCCAGCAGTTCGACAGGGGAGTATTCACCCCTCCACTTT.

The CDR3 DNA sequence: TGTGCCAGCAGCTTAGCGCTGGCGGGCACTGAAGCTTTCTTT. Translating gives CASSLALAGTEAFF. V usage is TRBV7-2 and J usage is TRBJ1-1, with D unclear. Germline V gene sequence: CDR1 SGHTA, CDR2 FQGNSA. The CDR3 loop spans 14 amino acids. Trimming stripped 0 bases from V and 4 bases from J, with 9 bases between.

The chain carries TRBV7-9 and TRBJ2-1, with 8 bases aligning to TRBD2. Trimming removed 3 bases from V and 4 bases from J; junction bases left unmatched: 5. The germline V gene has CDR1 SEHNR and CDR2 FQNEAQ (reference sequence). The CDR3 is made up of 15 amino acids. CDR3 coding DNA: TGTGCCAGCAGCTTGGGGCGGGGGGCGTACAATGAGCAGTTCTTC. Its translation is CASSLGRGAYNEQFF.

The gene calls are TRBV28 and TRBJ2-7, with TRBD2 identical over 12 bases. Trimming cost V 7 bases and J 4 bases; bases outside gene matches: 5. Germline V lookup: CDR1 MDHEN, CDR2 SYDVKM. This CDR3 has 14 amino acids. In nucleotides, the CDR3 is TGTGCCAGCAAGACTAGCGGGAGTGGGTACGAGCAGTACTTC. Translating it yields CASKTSGSGYEQYF.

The chain recombines TRBV4-1 with TRBJ2-3; 12 nucleotides agree with TRBD2. Germline CDR1 is MGHRA and CDR2 is YSYEKL. V lost 2 bases and J lost 2; bases outside the gene matches: 5. CDR3 size: 17 residues. The CDR3 bases are TGCGCCAGCAGCCAATCTCTAGCGGGAGGGAACACAGATACGCAGTATTTT. Encoded protein: CASSQSLAGGNTDTQYF.

This clone came up once. This chain joins TRBV18 and TRBJ2-7; possible D gene TRBD1, 5 bases. This CDR3 has 12 residues. CDR1 is KGHSH and CDR2 is LQKENI in the germline V gene. V lost 2 bases, J lost 4 bases, and 6 bases lay in between. CDR3 residues: CASSPGAYEQYF. The DNA for the CDR3 is TGTGCCAGCTCACCAGGGGCTTACGAGCAGTACTTC.

This clone has only one observation. The chain is built from TRBV5-5 and TRBJ2-3; D not resolved. The CDR3 is 12 residues long. Trimming took 0 bases from V and 6 from J, leaving 5 bases between them. In germline, CDR1 is SGHKS, CDR2 YYEKEE (reference sequence). The CDR3 nucleotides read TGTGCCAGCAGCTTGGTCCTGGATACGCAGTATTTT. Translating gives CASSLVLDTQYF.

J is TRBJ2-3 and V is TRBV6-4; 7 nucleotides agree with TRBD2. The CDR3 runs 17 residues. The junction had 11 bases not matched to a gene; V was cut back by 2 bases and J by 3 bases. Germline CDR1 is MRHNA and CDR2 is SNTAGT. The CDR3 sequence: CASSDGPAGSGTDTQYF. The CDR3 DNA follows: TGTGCCAGCAGTGACGGCCCAGCGGGGAGCGGGACAGATACGCAGTATTTT.

The rearrangement links TRBV19 to TRBJ2-5; D ambiguous. Trimming removed 3 bases from V and 4 bases from J, with 6 bases in between. Germline V lookup: CDR1 LNHDA, CDR2 SQIVND (reference sequence). This CDR3 comprises 12 residues. The CDR3 sequence: CASSMGRETQYF. CDR3 nucleotide sequence: TGTGCCAGTAGTATGGGCCGAGAGACCCAGTACTTC. Based on the CDR3 plus reference TRBV19 and TRBJ2-5, the full variable domain is DGGITQSPKYLFRKEGQNVTLSCEQNLNHDAMYWYRQDPGQGLRLIYYSQIVNDFQKGDIAEGYSVSREKKESFPLTVTSAQKNPTAFYLCASSMGRETQYFGPGTRLLVL.

The table lists this clone with a count of one. The CDR3 reads CASSLWGGSYNEQFF. CDR3 in DNA: TGTGCCAGCAGTTTATGGGGGGGGTCCTACAATGAGCAGTTCTTC. This chain joins TRBV27 and TRBJ2-1; 7 nucleotides line up with TRBD2. The CDR3 has 15 residues. V shed 1 base, J shed 1 base, and the junction held 1 base outside the gene matches. Germline V lookup: CDR1 MNHEY, CDR2 SMNVEV (reference sequence).

The V gene is TRBV7-3, the J gene TRBJ1-1; D call uncertain. Trimming shortened V by 5 bases and J by 6 bases, and 13 bases separated the two germline ends. The CDR3 runs to 13 residues. CDR1 is SGHTA and CDR2 is FQGTGA in the germline V gene. The CDR3 DNA is TGTGCCAGCAGCCCCTCGGAGGGATCTGAAGCTTTCTTT. This codes for CASSPSEGSEAFF.

This clone was observed a single time. This chain uses TRBV9 with TRBJ2-7, with 8 bases fitting TRBD1. The V gene's germline CDR1 is SGDLS and CDR2 YYNGEE. Trimming cost V 0 bases and J 3 bases; bases outside gene matches: 5. The CDR3 is 15 amino acids. CDR3 protein: CASSVDETGGYEQYF. The CDR3, as DNA: TGTGCCAGCAGCGTAGATGAAACAGGGGGCTACGAGCAGTACTTC.

The chain employs TRBV4-1 and TRBJ1-5; TRBD1 agrees at 9 bases. After removal of 1 base from V and 3 bases from J, the junction contained 4 bases not matched to a gene. CDR3 length: 16 residues. Looked up from germline, CDR1 is MGHRA and CDR2 is YSYEKL. The CDR3 DNA follows: TGCGCCAGCAGCCAAGCCGGGACAGGGCACAATCAGCCCCAGCATTTT. Its translation: CASSQAGTGHNQPQHF.